These 20 T cell receptor beta chains were sequenced from one sample in a study of T cells in Graves' hyperthyroidism and ophthalmopathy. RNA transcripts yielded amplified TCR beta CDR3 regions. When the TCR CDR3 underwent first-round RT-PCR, the HTBI primer set was used. TCRdb recomputed calls from the multiplex PCR reads with MiXCR, one row per CDR3 protein. The repertoire has a few hundred thousand distinct CDR3 sequences, more than 12% of them found once; the top ten carry approximately 29%. Sequenced input: blood. These receptors came from a woman aged 25 to 39 with Graves' hyperthyroidism.

This clonotype was counted ten times or more. J is TRBJ2-5 and V is TRBV27; 9 nucleotides align to TRBD2. Germline values: CDR1 MNHEY, CDR2 SMNVEV (reference sequence). The trim removed 6 bases at V and 3 bases at J, leaving 14 bases unmatched. CDR3 length equals 17 residues. The CDR3 loop reads CASRPITWAGGEETQYF. The CDR3 bases are TGTGCCAGCAGACCTATTACTTGGGCGGGAGGGGAAGAGACCCAGTACTTC.

This chain links TRBV13 with TRBJ2-7; 16 bases align to TRBD2. V lost 1 base to trimming and J lost 2 bases; unmatched junction nucleotides: 5. Germline values: CDR1 PRHDT, CDR2 FYEKMQ (reference sequence). CDR3 size: 18 residues. The CDR3 spells CASSLEGGTSGRAYEQYF. For the CDR3, the DNA is TGTGCCAGCAGCTTAGAAGGCGGGACTAGCGGGAGGGCCTACGAGCAGTACTTC. The full variable domain, rest sourced from reference TRBV13 and TRBJ2-7, is AAGVIQSPRHLIKEKRETATLKCYPIPRHDTVYWYQQGPGQDPQFLISFYEKMQSDKGSIPDRFSAQQFSDYHSELNMSSLELGDSALYFCASSLEGGTSGRAYEQYFGPGTRLTVT.

The chain joins TRBV5-1 to TRBJ2-1, with TRBD2 identical over 10 bases. Germline-derived CDR1 and CDR2 are SGHRS and YFSETQ. The CDR3 has 21 amino acids. V shed 0 bases, J shed 2 bases, and the junction held 17 bases outside the gene matches. This CDR3 reads CASSLAPKAGGPLLTYNEQFF. The CDR3 coding sequence is TGCGCCAGCAGCTTGGCCCCAAAAGCGGGAGGGCCTCTCCTTACCTACAATGAGCAGTTCTTC. The variable domain in full, completed from reference TRBV5-1 and TRBJ2-1, reads KAGVTQTPRYLIKTRGQQVTLSCSPISGHRSVSWYQQTPGQGLQFLFEYFSETQRNKGNFPGRFSGRQFSNSRSEMNVSTLELGDSALYLCASSLAPKAGGPLLTYNEQFFGPGTRLTVL.

This clonotype was seen ten or more times. The J gene is TRBJ2-1, the V gene TRBV29-1, with no clear D. The V and J ends lost 4 bases and 5 bases respectively, with 21 bases between them. Germline V gene lookup returns CDR1 SQVTM and CDR2 ANQGSEA. This CDR3 has 16 residues. The CDR3 DNA is TGCAGCGTTGCGCCTACTCCGGACGGTCCTGACAATGAGCAGTTCTTC. Amino acid sequence: CSVAPTPDGPDNEQFF.

Only a few counts were recorded for this clonotype. The chain combines TRBV7-9 with TRBJ2-1; D gene uncertain. The CDR3 consists of 13 residues. The V gene's germline CDR1 is SEHNR and CDR2 FQNEAQ (reference sequence). V gave up 7 bases and J gave up 3 bases, with 10 bases separating them. The CDR3 bases are TGTGCCAGCACGATAGACTTCTACAATGAGCAGTTCTTC. It yields the protein CASTIDFYNEQFF.

This clonotype was seen repeatedly, ten times or more. This chain connects TRBV28 to TRBJ2-7; no reliable D call. The CDR3 length is 13 residues. The ends were cut back, 5 bases at V and 2 bases at J, with 10 bases in the middle. The germline V gene encodes CDR1 MDHEN and CDR2 SYDVKM. In DNA, the CDR3 is TGTGCCAGCAGTCCGAACTCTCCCTACGAGCAGTACTTC. Its translation: CASSPNSPYEQYF.

This clonotype has ten or more counts. The chain couples TRBV5-1 to TRBJ2-1, with 14 nucleotides matching TRBD2. V lost 3 bases to trimming and J lost 4 bases; unmatched junction nucleotides: 15. Germline V gene data show CDR1 as SGHRS and CDR2 as YFSETQ. This CDR3 spans 20 amino acids. The CDR3 protein is CASSWGLAGERAELYNEQFF. CDR3 bases: TGCGCCAGCAGCTGGGGACTAGCGGGAGAGAGAGCGGAGCTTTACAATGAGCAGTTCTTC.

This clonotype has just a few counts. This rearrangement joins TRBV10-3 to TRBJ1-5; unclear D gene. Germline CDR1 and CDR2: ENHRY and SYGVKD. V dropped 3 bases and J dropped 5 bases, with 14 bases sitting between them. The CDR3 is made up of 15 amino acids. CDR3 sequence reads: CAISDSRRFDQPQHF. The CDR3 nucleotides read TGTGCCATCAGTGATTCCCGGAGGTTCGATCAGCCCCAGCATTTT.

As regards this clonotype: It may be a read error: a sequence one base away is much more abundant. This chain's CDR3 is CANSQGVERGYEQYF. CDR3 DNA: TGTGCCAACAGCCAAGGTGTAGAGCGCGGCTACGAGCAGTACTTC. This sequence joins TRBV3-1 and TRBJ2-7; no clear D. This CDR3 spans 15 amino acids. From germline, CDR1 is LGHDT and CDR2 YNNKEL (reference sequence).

Comment on this clonotype: Its ends do not fully match the called genes, so a read error is possible. The chain links TRBV9 to TRBJ2-2; the D gene is possibly TRBD2 (5 bases). CDR3 size: 17 residues. Germline loops: CDR1 SGDLS, CDR2 YYNGEE. The CDR3 reads CASSVNPGYPYTGELLF. As DNA, the CDR3 is TGTGCCAGCAGCGTAAATCCGGGTTACCCATACACCGGGGAGCTGCTTTTT.

The chain employs TRBV29-1 and TRBJ2-6; the D call may be TRBD1 or TRBD2 (5 bases each). The V end lost 4 bases, the J end lost 0 bases, and 13 bases lay between the germline ends. The CDR3 runs to 16 residues. CDR1 is SQVTM, CDR2 ANQGSEA, per germline. CDR3 protein: CSVVWDGNSGANVLTF. As DNA, the CDR3 is TGCAGCGTTGTATGGGACGGAAACTCTGGGGCCAACGTCCTGACTTTC.

This clonotype was seen repeatedly, ten times or more. The genes are TRBV6-1 and TRBJ2-7; 7 nucleotides line up with TRBD2. After removal of 8 bases from V and 3 bases from J, the junction contained 4 bases not matched to a gene. CDR1 is MNHNS and CDR2 is SASEGT in the germline V gene. This CDR3 contains 12 residues. The CDR3 reads CASRTSIYEQYF. DNA for the CDR3: TGTGCCAGCCGGACTAGTATCTACGAGCAGTACTTC.

This clonotype was seen more than once but under ten times. J is TRBJ2-2 and V is TRBV25-1; 12 bases are a match to TRBD2. The germline V gene encodes CDR1 MGHDK and CDR2 SYGVNS. V shed 5 bases, J shed 4 bases, and the junction held 14 bases outside the gene matches. CDR3 length equals 19 residues. The chain's CDR3 is CASSTLPSGRAIGTGELFF. CDR3 DNA: TGTGCCAGCAGTACCCTACCTAGCGGGAGGGCCATTGGCACCGGGGAGCTGTTTTTT.

Many counts were recorded for this clonotype. The chain is built from TRBV12-3 or TRBV12-4 and TRBJ2-1, with TRBD2 matching over 13 bases. V was pared by 8 bases and J by 4 bases, with 5 bases of the junction left unmatched. The CDR3 consists of 15 residues. The CDR3, as DNA: TGTGCCAGCCGACTACTAGCGGGAGGGTACAATGAGCAGTTCTTC. Translating it yields CASRLLAGGYNEQFF.

This clonotype was counted at least ten times. The CDR3 region is CASSFSGKTGFPMGYTF. In DNA, the CDR3 is TGTGCCAGCAGTTTCAGTGGGAAAACAGGGTTTCCTATGGGCTACACCTTC. The J gene is TRBJ1-2, the V gene TRBV28, with a tentative D call TRBD1 (6 bases). CDR1 MDHEN and CDR2 SYDVKM come from the germline V gene. The V and J ends lost 3 bases and 8 bases respectively, with 25 bases between them. There are 17 residues in the CDR3.

This clonotype was counted many times. The V and J genes are TRBV2 and TRBJ2-7; D is perhaps TRBD2 (6 bases). This CDR3 has 13 residues. Germline V gene data show CDR1 as SNHLY and CDR2 as FYNNEI. Between the trimmed V and J ends, which lost 4 bases and 7 bases, there was a span of 14 bases. CDR3 loop: CASSGGLSGEQYF. In nucleotides, the CDR3 is TGTGCCAGCAGTGGTGGTCTTAGCGGTGAGCAGTACTTC.

The chain couples TRBV10-2 to TRBJ2-7, with no clear D. The V gene lost 10 bases and the J gene lost 4 bases, with 17 bases spanning the gap. Germline CDR1 is WSHSY and CDR2 is SAAADI. CDR3 length: 13 amino acids. CDR3 nucleotide sequence: TGCGCCACCGGCCCCCGCGTTGCTTACGAGCAGTACTTC. It codes for CATGPRVAYEQYF.

A few counts support this clonotype. The chain employs TRBV6-1 and TRBJ2-6, with D possibly being TRBD2 (6 bases). CDR3 length: 17 amino acids. The germline gives CDR1 MNHNS, CDR2 SASEGT. The germline V and J ends were trimmed by 7 bases and 0 bases, with 16 bases remaining between them. The CDR3 is CASMGGRVGSGANVLTF. CDR3 nucleotide sequence: TGTGCCAGCATGGGAGGCAGGGTTGGCTCTGGGGCCAACGTCCTGACTTTC.

This clonotype showed up many times. V gene TRBV24-1 combines with J gene TRBJ2-7; 7 bases line up with TRBD1. Per germline, CDR1 KGHDR and CDR2 SFDVKD. The V and J ends lost 2 bases and 3 bases, in that order; junction bases with no gene match: 9. The CDR3 has 16 residues. CDR3 nucleotide sequence: TGTGCCACCAGTGATTCCGGGACAGCGAACCTCTACGAGCAGTACTTC. It translates to CATSDSGTANLYEQYF.

This clonotype turned up a few times. This chain links TRBV5-1 with TRBJ2-1, with a tentative D call TRBD2 (6 bases). This CDR3 region has 16 residues. Germline V gene sequence: CDR1 SGHRS, CDR2 YFSETQ. V lost 0 bases and J lost 7, with 17 bases in between. DNA of the CDR3: TGCGCCAGCAGCTTGGAGTCCGGAGGGCCGGAGAATGAGCAGTTCTTC. As protein: CASSLESGGPENEQFF.